A single sample is the source of the 27 T cell receptor beta chains below, sequenced in a study of intratumoral heterogeneity in liver cancer. Each tumour sample represents a distinct, spatially separated region of the hepatocellular carcinoma nodule. The assay was immunoSEQ multiplex PCR, and TCRdb's table has in-frame clones only and misses some. The sample contains about 6,200 clones, about two thirds of which appear only once. Material: tumor tissue, obtained before any cancer treatment. The receptors here all came from a woman aged 70 to 79 with hepatocellular carcinoma.

V gene TRBV4-1 combines with J gene TRBJ2-7, with D perhaps TRBD2 (5 bases). Trimming shortened V by 4 bases and J by 2 bases, and 12 bases separated the two germline ends. This CDR3 has 14 residues. The germline gives CDR1 MGHRA, CDR2 YSYEKL. The CDR3 loop is CASSRPGIPYEQYF. CDR3 DNA: TGCGCCAGCAGCCGCCCCGGGATCCCCTACGAGCAGTACTTC.

This clone occurred a few times. J is TRBJ1-3 and V is TRBV9; D unclear. Trimming left V 4 bases short and J 0 bases short, with 11 bases between. Per germline, CDR1 SGDLS and CDR2 YYNGEE. The CDR3 totals 15 residues. DNA for the CDR3: TGTGCCAGCAGCCTCGACTGGACCTCTGGAAACACCATATATTTT. Translating gives CASSLDWTSGNTIYF.

This clone was recorded only once. The chain links TRBV3-1 (or the pseudogene TRBV3-2) to TRBJ2-2; no definite D call. The CDR3 is 12 amino acids. Trimming left V 3 bases short and J 6 bases short, with 5 bases between. The V gene's germline CDR1 is LGHDT and CDR2 YNNKEL (reference sequence). For the CDR3, the DNA is TGTGCCAGCAGCCAGGGCCCCGGGGAGCTGTTTTTT. Its protein is CASSQGPGELFF.

The gene calls are TRBV7-6 and TRBJ1-1; D unclear. The germline V gene encodes CDR1 SGHVS and CDR2 FNYEAQ. V was clipped by 3 bases and J by 8 bases, with 4 bases between them. CDR3 size: 10 residues. The CDR3 here is CASSFGEAFF. The CDR3 bases are TGTGCCAGCAGCTTTGGGGAAGCTTTCTTT.

The rearrangement links TRBV6-5 to TRBJ2-3, with 15 nucleotides matching TRBD2. Germline trimming cut 8 bases from V and 6 bases from J; bases unmatched to any gene: 3. Germline V gene lookup returns CDR1 MNHEY and CDR2 SVGAGI. The CDR3 spans 14 residues. The CDR3 DNA reads TGTGCCAGCGGACTAGCGGGAGGGTTGGATACGCAGTATTTT. This gives the protein CASGLAGGLDTQYF.

This clone occurred a few times. DNA of the CDR3: TGCAGCGTTAGGAGGGGGGCAGAGACCCAGTACTTC. This encodes CSVRRGAETQYF. V usage is TRBV29-1 and J usage is TRBJ2-5, with D possibly called TRBD1 or TRBD2 (6 bases each). The germline gives CDR1 SQVTM, CDR2 ANQGSEA. This CDR3 spans 12 amino acids. The V end was cut by 5 bases, the J end by 4 bases, with 11 bases between.

J is TRBJ1-4 and V is TRBV5-6; D unresolved. CDR1 and CDR2 (germline): SGHDT, YYEEEE. The CDR3 is 14 amino acids. V lost 0 bases, J lost 7 bases, and 10 bases lay in between. The DNA for the CDR3 is TGTGCCAGCAGCTTGGTTGGGGTTTCTGAAAAACTGTTTTTT. This sequence encodes CASSLVGVSEKLFF.

The chain couples TRBV7-3 to TRBJ1-3, with D hard to call. Deletions cut 0 bases from V and 0 bases from J, with 0 bases between. The CDR3 loop spans 13 amino acids. The germline gives CDR1 SGHTA, CDR2 FQGTGA. The CDR3 here is CASSLTSGNTIYF. The CDR3 DNA follows: TGTGCCAGCAGCTTAACCTCTGGAAACACCATATATTTT.

J is TRBJ2-7 and V is TRBV2; the match to TRBD2 covers 7 bases. CDR1 is SNHLY, CDR2 FYNNEI, per germline. CDR3 length equals 13 residues. V was clipped by 10 bases and J by 0 bases; unmatched bases: 6. CDR3 amino acids: CATESGASYEQYF. In DNA form, the CDR3 reads TGTGCCACAGAAAGCGGGGCCTCCTACGAGCAGTACTTC.

The chain links TRBV5-1 to TRBJ1-1, with D unclear. CDR1 is SGHRS, CDR2 YFSETQ, per germline. The CDR3 is 13 residues long. Trimming removed 6 bases from V and 3 bases from J, with 12 bases in between. The CDR3 DNA follows: TGCGCCAGCAACACCTGGACGGACACTGAAGCTTTCTTT. Protein sequence: CASNTWTDTEAFF.

This clone appeared a few times. The genes are TRBV28 and TRBJ1-2; 9 nucleotides align to TRBD1. V gave up 5 bases and J gave up 4 bases; unmatched junction bases: 8. From germline, CDR1 is MDHEN and CDR2 SYDVKM. CDR3 length: 15 residues. CDR3 residues: CASSPNADRGYGYTF. DNA for the CDR3: TGTGCCAGCAGTCCCAACGCGGACAGGGGCTATGGCTACACCTTC.

The gene calls are TRBV6-5 and TRBJ2-7, with TRBD2 matching 10 bases. From germline, CDR1 is MNHEY and CDR2 SVGAGI. The CDR3 has 14 residues. With 8 bases clipped from V and 0 bases from J, the junction kept 4 bases outside the gene matches. CDR3 nucleotides: TGTGCCAGCCAGTCTAGCGGGAGCTCCTACGAGCAGTACTTC. Translating it yields CASQSSGSSYEQYF.

On this clone: Compared with germline, one end of the junction differs, possibly owing to a read error. The chain uses TRBV2 and TRBJ2-7, with TRBD1 identical over 8 bases. Per germline, CDR1 SNHLY and CDR2 FYNNEI. There are 15 residues in the CDR3. In DNA form, the CDR3 reads TGTGCCAGCAGCCTCACCGGGACAGGCTCCCACGAGCAGTACTTC. It yields the protein CASSLTGTGSHEQYF. The variable domain in full, completed from reference TRBV2 and TRBJ2-7, reads EPEVTQTPSHQVTQMGQEVILRCVPISNHLYFYWYRQILGQKVEFLVSFYNNEISEKSEIFDDQFSVERPDGSNFTLKIRSTKLEDSAMYFCASSLTGTGSHEQYFGPGTRLTVT.

About this clone itself: Other DNA sequences within the sample encode an identical CDR3. The chain links TRBV6-2 or TRBV6-3 to TRBJ2-7, with TRBD2 matching 11 bases. The germline CDR1 and CDR2 sequences are MNHEY and SVGEGT. The CDR3 runs 15 residues. V trimming: 6 bases; J trimming: 0 bases; junction bases outside the gene matches: 4. The CDR3, as DNA: TGTGCCAGCAGCCTAACTAGCGGGAGCTCCTACGAGCAGTACTTC. Translating gives CASSLTSGSSYEQYF.

This chain links TRBV7-8 with TRBJ1-1, with TRBD1 matching 7 bases. The CDR3 runs to 15 residues. The V gene end was trimmed by 5 bases and the J gene end by 1 base; junction bases not matched to a gene: 7. CDR1 SGHVS and CDR2 FQNEAQ come from the germline V gene. The CDR3 here is CASSPRQGRNTEAFF. The CDR3 bases are TGTGCCAGCAGCCCAAGACAGGGTCGGAACACTGAAGCTTTCTTT.

The chain has TRBV27 and TRBJ1-1, with no clear D. Germline-derived CDR1 and CDR2 are MNHEY and SMNVEV (reference sequence). This CDR3 has 16 residues. V gave up 4 bases and J gave up 7 bases, with 22 bases separating them. In DNA form, the CDR3 reads TGTGCCAGCAGTTCCCTTTTATCACCGGGGTTGAATGAAGCTTTCTTT. The encoded protein is CASSSLLSPGLNEAFF.

This clone counts as large. The CDR3 is CASQTLGGTEGYEQYF. CDR3 nucleotide sequence: TGTGCCAGCCAAACGCTAGGGGGGACAGAAGGCTACGAGCAGTACTTC. The chain carries TRBV2 and TRBJ2-7, with D perhaps TRBD1 (7 bases). The germline V and J ends were trimmed by 8 bases and 3 bases, with 23 bases remaining between them. This CDR3 is built from 16 residues. Germline V gene lookup returns CDR1 SNHLY and CDR2 FYNNEI.

The chain uses TRBV4-1 and TRBJ1-1; possibly TRBD1 for D (6 bases). The CDR3 totals 15 residues. Trimming took 0 bases from V and 10 from J, leaving 18 bases between them. Germline CDR1 reads MGHRA; CDR2 reads YSYEKL. The CDR3 nucleotides are TGCGCCAGCAGCCAAGATCCGGGGGGCGGATTTTTAGCTTTCTTT. It specifies CASSQDPGGGFLAFF.

The chain carries TRBV15 and TRBJ2-3, with D unresolved. Trimming removed 0 bases from V and 0 bases from J, with 4 bases in between. CDR3 length: 14 residues. Germline values: CDR1 LNHNV, CDR2 YYDKDF (reference sequence). The CDR3 reads CATSRDQSTDTQYF. The CDR3 bases are TGTGCCACCAGCAGAGATCAAAGCACAGATACGCAGTATTTT.

The chain couples TRBV5-4 to TRBJ2-7; 9 bases are a match to TRBD2. Trimming took 2 bases from V and 7 from J; bases not matched to a gene: 10. The CDR3 totals 15 residues. The germline V gene has CDR1 SGHNT and CDR2 YYREEE (reference sequence). CDR3 loop: CASSFRGAGGGEQYF. In DNA, the CDR3 is TGTGCCAGCAGCTTTAGAGGAGCGGGAGGTGGTGAGCAGTACTTC.

The chain links TRBV19 to TRBJ1-5, with 8 nucleotides matching TRBD1. The CDR3 extends over 15 amino acids. Germline assignment: CDR1 LNHDA and CDR2 SQIVND (reference sequence). The V and J ends lost 6 bases and 9 bases, in that order; junction bases with no gene match: 13. The CDR3 coding sequence is TGTGCCAGTAGCAGAAAGGACAGGGACTTTGGGCCCCAGCATTTT. This encodes CASSRKDRDFGPQHF. Variable domain in full (rest from reference TRBV19 and TRBJ1-5): DGGITQSPKYLFRKEGQNVTLSCEQNLNHDAMYWYRQDPGQGLRLIYYSQIVNDFQKGDIAEGYSVSREKKESFPLTVTSAQKNPTAFYLCASSRKDRDFGPQHFGDGTRLSIL.

This clone was seen a handful of times. The gene calls are TRBV3-1 (or the pseudogene TRBV3-2) and TRBJ1-1; D is undetermined. With 8 bases removed from V and 0 bases from J, the gap between germline ends came to 7 bases. Germline V lookup: CDR1 LGHDT, CDR2 YNNKEL (reference sequence). This CDR3 comprises 12 residues. The CDR3 is CASGFMNTEAFF. For the CDR3, the DNA is TGTGCCAGCGGGTTCATGAACACTGAAGCTTTCTTT.

In DNA form, the CDR3 reads TGTGCCAGCAGCTTCGCAGGAAACACCATATATTTT. Protein product: CASSFAGNTIYF. The chain joins TRBV7-2 to TRBJ1-3; unclear D gene. The CDR3 spans 12 residues. Trimming took 3 bases from V and 4 from J, leaving 4 bases between them. Germline CDR1 and CDR2: SGHTA and FQGNSA.

V and J are TRBV24-1 and TRBJ2-7, with 9 nucleotides matching TRBD1. The CDR3 loop spans 16 amino acids. V was clipped by 3 bases and J by 6 bases; unmatched bases: 11. CDR1 is KGHDR, CDR2 SFDVKD, per germline. The chain's CDR3 is CATSDRTGGPPSEQYF. The DNA of the CDR3 is TGTGCCACCAGTGATCGCACAGGGGGCCCTCCCTCCGAGCAGTACTTC.

The chain carries TRBV6-5 and TRBJ2-5, with no clear D. Germline V gene lookup returns CDR1 MNHEY and CDR2 SVGAGI. V shed 6 bases and J shed 4 bases, with 15 bases lying between them. This CDR3 has 14 residues. As DNA, the CDR3 is TGTGCCAGCAGCCACCATGATGCGCTAGAGACCCAGTACTTC. Amino acids: CASSHHDALETQYF.

The chain is built from TRBV5-6 and TRBJ2-3; a weak D match, TRBD1 (8 bases). The V end lost 3 bases, the J end lost 4 bases, and 18 bases lay between the germline ends. The CDR3 spans 16 residues. The germline V gene encodes CDR1 SGHDT and CDR2 YYEEEE. This CDR3 reads CASSSRNRGGADTQYF. CDR3 sequence (DNA): TGTGCCAGCAGCTCGCGCAACAGGGGGGGCGCAGATACGCAGTATTTT.

V usage is TRBV10-2 and J usage is TRBJ2-7; TRBD2 agrees at 7 bases. Trimming removed 8 bases from V and 5 bases from J; junction bases left unmatched: 9. Germline assignment: CDR1 WSHSY and CDR2 SAAADI. CDR3 size: 13 residues. CDR3: CASQTREYNEQYF. Written as DNA, the CDR3 is TGCGCCAGCCAGACGCGGGAGTATAACGAGCAGTACTTC.